Reported below is one T cell receptor (beta chain). Assay used: immunoSEQ multiplex PCR; TCRdb lists only in-frame clones, some missing. This sample has fewer than 250,000 clones, with 80% to 90% found just once. This record comes from a study of blood T cell repertoires in COVID-19. Looking at the study overall: The samples span acute and convalescent COVID-19 from the United States, Italy and Spain.

This CDR3 contains 15 residues. Germline CDR1 SGHRS, CDR2 YFSETQ. Trimming shortened V by 3 bases and J by 1 base, and 11 bases separated the two germline ends. This study enrolled people aged 18 to 89 from around 25 US geographic areas. V usage is TRBV5-1 and J usage is TRBJ1-3, with D maybe TRBD1 (6 bases). Sequences were obtained from PBMCs or T cells enriched from blood (not recorded which). The origin of this receptor is a woman between 35 and 50 years old with acute COVID-19. CDR3 region: CASSSSTGSGNTIYF. In nucleotides, the CDR3 is TGCGCCAGCAGCTCTTCGACAGGATCTGGAAACACCATATATTTT.